This T cell receptor (beta chain) was retrieved from a study of blood T cell repertoires in COVID-19 (TCRdb year 2020). Study-level background: Recovered participants in ImmuneRACE Cohort 3 were defined by two consecutive negative NP/OP PCR tests, clearance by a healthcare professional, or resolution of symptoms. Samples were obtained from the ongoing ImmuneRACE study (first 160 participants) and from some 1,200 subjects provided by 6 global collaborators. The repertoires were released in a freely available public database intended as a resource for research on the immune response to SARS-CoV-2. Deeply sampled blood TCRbeta repertoires from subjects exposed to, actively infected with, or recovered from COVID-19 were included in the dataset. Where available, HLA class I and class II types were taken from metadata supplied by the sample provider and were not determined by assay-based typing. The prospective study material was composed of cDNA or gDNA derived from T cells, B-cell-depleted T cells, or PBMCs. The collaborator samples originated in the United States, Italy and Spain and spanned the acute and convalescent phases of COVID-19. Sample metadata almost always included a de-identified subject ID, COVID-19 status, age in years and sex. Overall study outcomes, separate from this receptor: The quantity of clinical and demographic metadata differed by source and by participant and was supplied without curation.

Participants in the prospective study were aged about 18 to 95 years, lived in 24 United States geographic areas, and enrolled through a virtual design. In the prospective study, participants were assigned to cohorts based on the clinical history participants reported in a screening survey and a study questionnaire. In the prospective study, whole blood, serum and a nasopharyngeal or oropharyngeal swab were collected from each participant by mobile phlebotomists. Participants in the prospective study had the option to provide additional blood draws and questionnaires over an approximately 2-month period. Before DNA extraction, blood samples from the prospective study were shipped at room temperature or frozen. The immunoSEQ Assay, a bias-controlled multiplex PCR, was used to amplify TCRbeta CDR3 regions from genomic DNA. Concerning the study's data processing: Within the assay, amplification of reference gene primers was used to estimate how many nucleated cells each sample contained. Sequence reads were collapsed and filtered to measure the absolute abundance of every unique TCRbeta CDR3 rearrangement. For each sample, productive Simpson clonality was calculated as the square root of Simpson's diversity index across productive rearrangements. In its TCRdb copy, this immuneACCESS table keeps in-frame sequences only and misses some clones. Where compared with another copy, unresolved V genes explain less than half of these, and the others have no known cause. V and J calls and clone size come straight from that table; D and trimming were deduced from the DNA. The sample table records under 200,000 clones; approximately 90% of these occur just once. The leading ten clones occupy around 24% of the sample.

Trimming at the junction amounts to 5 bases on V and 5 bases on J, and the germline ends lie 21 bases apart. The CDR3, from cysteine to phenylalanine, totals 16 residues. Only the CDR3 portion is preserved as DNA: 48 bases, with reading frame beginning at the first base. CDR1 and CDR2 (SGHVS, FQNEAQ) derive from the germline V gene. Points on this clone: The specificity of this receptor is unknown. No much larger clone exists at a distance of one base, and base qualities are not known.

Sequenced material: PBMCs or T cells enriched from blood (not recorded which). This TCR derives from a woman in her thirties or forties in a cohort exposed to, infected with or recovered from COVID-19 (not recorded which). The chain is assembled from TRBV7-8 and TRBJ2-5; the D gene is perhaps TRBD2, from 5 matching bases. The DNA is TGTGCCAGCAGCCCTCGAAGTACTAGTCGGTGGGAGACCCAGTACTTC. Translated, it gives CASSPRSTSRWETQYF.